Here is one TCR beta chain with its context. This sample is drawn from a study of blood T cell repertoires in COVID-19. This table comes from immunoSEQ multiplex PCR, and its TCRdb copy is limited to in-frame clones, with some not included. The sample has 350,000 or so clones; 80% to 90% are singletons. The specimen was peripheral blood. This TCR was recovered from a woman between 25 and 40 years old with COVID-19, enrolled during active disease.

In DNA, the CDR3 is TGCACCAGCAGCCGAAACACCGGGACAGGGGAAGAGACCCAGTACTTC. Encoded protein: CTSSRNTGTGEETQYF. This chain uses TRBV1 with TRBJ2-5; the table's D call, TRBD1, was not checked against the DNA. TRBV1 has pseudogene status. CDR3 length: 16 amino acids.